This T cell receptor (beta chain) was sequenced during a study of T cell responses to AZD1222 COVID-19 vaccine. About the study: Investigators merged groups given second doses at roughly 4 or roughly 12 weeks. General study findings and limits: Spike was spanned by vaccine-associated CD4 TCRs, with dominance at 160-218 and 743-854. Clonal diversity was possibly underestimated; the donors were predominantly white British and more often female. Two AZD1222 doses significantly raised spike-specific TCR breadth and depth over controls.

Generated by immunoSEQ multiplex PCR, the TCRdb table keeps only in-frame clones and is missing some. The data show roughly 180,000 clones, just over 90% seen once. As to this clone: Its antigen is currently unknown.

The CDR3 is made up of 15 amino acids. Trimming cost V 6 bases and J 2 bases; bases outside gene matches: 8. Germline-derived CDR1 and CDR2 are KGHSH and LQKENI. The sample consisted of peripheral blood, taken on day 0 of AZD1222 vaccination. This sequence joins TRBV18 and TRBJ2-5; 8 positions match TRBD1. This receptor was identified in an adult in good health. CDR3 nucleotide sequence: TGTGCCAGCTCCCTGACAGGGGTGGGACAAGAGACCCAGTACTTC. It yields the protein CASSLTGVGQETQYF.